One and the same sample provided the 29 T cell receptor beta chains below, sequenced in a study of T-cell reconstitution after alpha-beta-depleted transplantation in children (TCRdb year 2016). Explained via the paper, the treatment or condition label denotes: allogeneic hematopoietic cell transplantation with graft depleted of TCRalphabeta T cells and CD19 B cells. Library preparation used PCR. Reads for this sample came from an Illumina HiSeq 2500. To normalize quantification of the TCRbeta repertoire, the TCR libraries were built with molecular barcoding that relied on unique molecular identifiers. The public sequencing data were trimmed at Q25 with fastp and processed into clonotypes with MiXCR by TCRdb, which kept only in-frame beta chains. When rows share a CDR3 protein, they turn into one entry using the most common DNA and genes. The sample profile shows about 980,000 distinct CDR3 sequences; about 30% of them were found once. The ten largest clones capture approximately 30% of the sample.

Here the sequenced sample was PBMCs, mostly from graft donor cells, taken 360 days after TCRalphabeta/CD19-depleted stem cell transplant. These receptors were obtained from a boy under three years old who had a stem cell transplant for SCID, so the T cells may come from the graft donor.

This clonotype was found a few times. The genes are TRBV7-7 and TRBJ2-1, with unresolved D. The CDR3 is 18 residues long. In germline, CDR1 is SSHAT, CDR2 FNYEAQ (reference sequence). Trimming left V 0 bases short and J 0 bases short, with 15 bases between. CDR3 sequence reads: CASSLAGPPSSSYNEQFF. As DNA, the CDR3 is TGTGCCAGCAGCTTAGCAGGACCCCCATCGAGCTCCTACAATGAGCAGTTCTTC. Filled out from reference TRBV7-7 and TRBJ2-1, the complete variable domain reads GAGVSQSPRYKVTKRGQDVTLRCDPISSHATLYWYQQALGQGPEFLTYFNYEAQPDKSGLPSDRFSAERPEGSISTLTIQRTEQRDSAMYRCASSLAGPPSSSYNEQFFGPGTRLTVL.

This clonotype was observed a handful of times. The rearrangement links TRBV9 to TRBJ2-3; D possibly uses TRBD1 or TRBD2 (5 bases each). Between the trimmed V and J ends, which lost 4 bases and 6 bases, there was a span of 15 bases. Per the germline V gene, CDR1 is SGDLS and CDR2 is YYNGEE. The CDR3 has 14 residues. The CDR3 nucleotides read TGTGCCAGCAGCCCCCGAATAGGGGAGGATACGCAGTATTTT. It codes for CASSPRIGEDTQYF.

The table lists this clonotype with a few counts. The chain employs TRBV7-3 and TRBJ2-3; TRBD2 matches at 10 bases. The J segment lost 8 bases and the V segment lost 6 bases, leaving 5 bases of the junction unmatched. This CDR3 has 13 residues. Germline V gene lookup returns CDR1 SGHTA and CDR2 FQGTGA. The CDR3 nucleotides are TGTGCCAGCAGTTCCCGACTAGCGGGTACGCAGTATTTT. Protein: CASSSRLAGTQYF.

This sequence joins TRBV5-5 and TRBJ1-5, with D maybe TRBD1 (5 bases). The V gene's germline CDR1 is SGHKS and CDR2 YYEKEE (reference sequence). The CDR3 spans 15 residues. Trimming removed 0 bases at V and 4 bases at J, with 11 bases between. CDR3 residues: CASSLVPGQNQPQHF. CDR3 bases: TGTGCCAGCAGCTTGGTGCCAGGACAAAATCAGCCCCAGCATTTT.

This clonotype has a handful of counts. The V gene is TRBV20-1, the J gene TRBJ1-1, with D perhaps TRBD1 (5 bases). Germline CDR1 is DFQATT and CDR2 is SNEGSKA (reference sequence). V gave up 3 bases and J gave up 2 bases, with 13 bases separating them. CDR3 size: 14 residues. CDR3 sequence reads: CSARAGTGNTEAFF. The DNA for the CDR3 is TGCAGTGCTAGGGCCGGGACGGGAAACACTGAAGCTTTCTTT.

The rearrangement links TRBV12-3 or TRBV12-4 to TRBJ1-2; TRBD1 matches at 11 bases. After removal of 1 base from V and 4 bases from J, the junction contained 5 bases not matched to a gene. CDR3 length: 16 amino acids. The CDR3 sequence is CASSLGGTGGGYGYTF. Here the CDR3 DNA reads TGTGCCAGCAGTTTAGGGGGGACAGGGGGAGGCTATGGCTACACCTTC.

This clonotype was picked up a small number of times. The chain couples TRBV7-2 to TRBJ2-5; perhaps TRBD2 as D (6 bases). The CDR3 spans 17 residues. Germline CDR1 SGHTA, CDR2 FQGNSA. Trimming stripped 4 bases from V and 3 bases from J, with 21 bases between. CDR3 amino acids: CASSSTSPGTPKETQYF. The CDR3 DNA is TGTGCCAGCAGCTCAACGTCCCCCGGGACTCCTAAAGAGACCCAGTACTTC.

This chain connects TRBV5-1 to TRBJ2-1; the match to TRBD2 covers 10 bases. This CDR3 spans 17 amino acids. Germline CDR1 and CDR2: SGHRS and YFSETQ. The V segment lost 0 bases and the J segment 9 bases; nucleotides outside the gene matches: 12. This CDR3 is CASSLARGSLAGSEQFF. The CDR3 DNA sequence: TGCGCCAGCAGCTTGGCCCGGGGATCACTAGCGGGAAGTGAGCAGTTCTTC.

The V and J genes are TRBV6-5 and TRBJ2-1, with D perhaps assigned TRBD1 or TRBD2 (5 bases each). CDR1 is MNHEY, CDR2 SVGAGI, per germline. Trimming cost V 0 bases and J 3 bases, with 12 bases left between them. This CDR3 is 16 amino acids long. CDR3 nucleotides: TGTGCCAGCAGTTACTCTGTGGGGGTTTACTACAATGAGCAGTTCTTC. Translating gives CASSYSVGVYYNEQFF.

The sample holds a few counts of this clonotype. V gene TRBV4-3 combines with J gene TRBJ1-3; D not resolved. The germline CDR1 and CDR2 sequences are LGHNA and YSLEER. Trimming removed 0 bases from V and 4 bases from J, with 10 bases in between. The CDR3 runs 15 residues. The CDR3 bases are TGCGCCAGCAGCCAAGATCGGGTCCTCGGAAACACCATATATTTT. It specifies CASSQDRVLGNTIYF.

This chain links TRBV4-1 with TRBJ2-5; TRBD2 matches 7 bases. The trim removed 0 bases at V and 0 bases at J, leaving 4 bases unmatched. This CDR3 is built from 16 residues. Germline V lookup: CDR1 MGHRA, CDR2 YSYEKL. The chain's CDR3 is CASSQEGGVYQETQYF. CDR3 in DNA: TGCGCCAGCAGCCAAGAGGGGGGGGTGTACCAAGAGACCCAGTACTTC.

This chain connects TRBV10-1 to TRBJ2-5; D not resolved. V was cut by 8 bases and J by 5 bases, with 15 bases left in between. Looked up from germline, CDR1 is WNHNN and CDR2 is SYGVQD (reference sequence). The CDR3 spans 13 residues. The CDR3 DNA is TGCGCCAGCTACGGACGATTTGGGGAGACCCAGTACTTC. This sequence encodes CASYGRFGETQYF.

The V gene is TRBV9, the J gene TRBJ2-3, with D unclear. Germline values: CDR1 SGDLS, CDR2 YYNGEE. Trimming took 8 bases from V and 3 from J, leaving 13 bases between them. This CDR3 contains 13 residues. The CDR3 region has the DNA TGTGCCAGTGCTCGCGGTGTAACAGATACGCAGTATTTT. Translated: CASARGVTDTQYF.

This clonotype was seen only a few times. The chain joins TRBV12-3 or TRBV12-4 to TRBJ1-5; D gene ambiguous. V dropped 6 bases and J dropped 7 bases, with 10 bases sitting between them. CDR3 size: 12 residues. The CDR3 sequence is CASSPSPQPQHF. Written as DNA, the CDR3 is TGTGCCAGCAGCCCCTCACCACAGCCCCAGCATTTT.

This clonotype has more than one count but fewer than ten. V usage is TRBV12-3 or TRBV12-4 and J usage is TRBJ2-1; the D is unclear. The V end was cut by 3 bases, the J end by 8 bases, with 17 bases between. The CDR3 is made up of 15 amino acids. Written as DNA, the CDR3 is TGTGCCAGCAGTTTTAAGGGTGACATGTTAGATGAGCAGTTCTTC. This sequence encodes CASSFKGDMLDEQFF.

V is TRBV20-1 and J is TRBJ2-5, with 7 nucleotides matching TRBD1. Germline V lookup: CDR1 DFQATT, CDR2 SNEGSKA (reference sequence). J was trimmed by 4 bases and V by 6 bases; bases with no gene match: 5. The CDR3 has 12 amino acids. CDR3 in amino acids: CSAGDRAETQYF. CDR3 DNA: TGCAGTGCCGGAGACAGGGCAGAGACCCAGTACTTC.

The V and J genes are TRBV6-2 or TRBV6-3 and TRBJ2-1; 9 nucleotides agree with TRBD2. The V gene end was trimmed by 1 base and the J gene end by 6 bases; junction bases not matched to a gene: 4. The CDR3 loop spans 15 amino acids. Germline CDR1 is MNHEY and CDR2 is SVGEGT. The CDR3 sequence: CASSYLRTSANEQFF. The CDR3 bases are TGTGCCAGCAGTTACTTACGGACTAGCGCCAATGAGCAGTTCTTC.

This clonotype has only a few counts. V and J are TRBV20-1 and TRBJ2-3; D gene uncertain. The V gene lost 1 base and the J gene lost 4 bases, with 9 bases spanning the gap. This CDR3 has 13 amino acids. Germline V lookup: CDR1 DFQATT, CDR2 SNEGSKA (reference sequence). CDR3 in DNA: TGCAGTGCTAGAGTGACGACGGCAGATACGCAGTATTTT. Its protein product is CSARVTTADTQYF.

This chain connects TRBV28 to TRBJ2-1, with D perhaps TRBD1 (6 bases). From germline, CDR1 is MDHEN and CDR2 SYDVKM. The CDR3 is made up of 16 amino acids. The germline V and J ends were trimmed by 3 bases and 5 bases, with 17 bases remaining between them. CDR3 DNA sequence: TGTGCCAGCAGTTTGGGGTACAGGGCGCAGAACAATGAGCAGTTCTTC. This sequence encodes CASSLGYRAQNNEQFF. Looking up the rest from reference TRBV28 and TRBJ2-1 gives the full variable domain: DVKVTQSSRYLVKRTGEKVFLECVQDMDHENMFWYRQDPGLGLRLIYFSYDVKMKEKGDIPEGYSVSREKKERFSLILESASTNQTSMYLCASSLGYRAQNNEQFFGPGTRLTVL.

The chain joins TRBV28 to TRBJ1-1; a weak D match, TRBD1 (5 bases). The V gene's germline CDR1 is MDHEN and CDR2 SYDVKM. The CDR3 loop spans 15 amino acids. V was pared by 4 bases and J by 0 bases, with 12 bases between. Written as DNA, the CDR3 is TGTGCCAGCAGTTCCGCCGACAGTCTGAACACTGAAGCTTTCTTT. This gives the protein CASSSADSLNTEAFF.

This clonotype was detected only a few times. The rearrangement joins TRBV7-8 to TRBJ1-4, with 9 nucleotides matching TRBD1. This CDR3 has 12 residues. The germline gives CDR1 SGHVS, CDR2 FQNEAQ. Unmatched junction bases numbered 2, after V lost 4 bases and J lost 11 bases. CDR3 sequence: CASSWDRDKLFF. Here the CDR3 DNA reads TGTGCCAGCAGCTGGGACAGGGACAAACTGTTTTTT.

This clonotype showed up just a few times. The chain links TRBV4-2 to TRBJ2-7; 8 bases align to TRBD1. The CDR3 totals 15 residues. Trimming took 0 bases from V and 4 from J; bases not matched to a gene: 5. The germline V gene has CDR1 LGHNA and CDR2 YNFKEQ. The CDR3 loop is CASSQDPGQGYEQYF. CDR3 DNA: TGTGCCAGCAGCCAAGATCCAGGACAGGGTTACGAGCAGTACTTC.

The chain employs TRBV18 and TRBJ2-7; 9 nucleotides agree with TRBD1. Per germline, CDR1 KGHSH and CDR2 LQKENI. The CDR3 sequence is 15 residues long. The V segment lost 4 bases and the J segment 9 bases; nucleotides outside the gene matches: 13. The CDR3 DNA follows: TGTGCCAGCTCACTACAGGGGGCTTTTTCCCCAGTGCAGTACTTC. It codes for CASSLQGAFSPVQYF.

This clonotype has more than one count but fewer than ten. V gene TRBV5-1 combines with J gene TRBJ1-1; D unclear. The CDR3 totals 14 residues. V lost 4 bases and J lost 1, with 11 bases in between. Germline lookup yields CDR1 SGHRS and CDR2 YFSETQ. CDR3 region: CASSTRPPNTEAFF. In DNA, the CDR3 is TGCGCCAGCAGCACTCGGCCGCCGAACACTGAAGCTTTCTTT.

In DNA form, the CDR3 reads TGTGCCAGCAGCCATGGGGCCGGGACAGGGATCACTTCACCCCTCCACTTT. Translation gives CASSHGAGTGITSPLHF. The chain combines TRBV2 with TRBJ1-6; 9 bases are shared with TRBD1. The CDR3 is 17 amino acids. Germline trimming cut 6 bases from V and 9 bases from J; bases unmatched to any gene: 15. CDR1 is SNHLY and CDR2 is FYNNEI in the germline V gene.

The rearrangement joins TRBV13 to TRBJ2-1; tentative D call: TRBD2 (5 bases). In germline, CDR1 is PRHDT, CDR2 FYEKMQ (reference sequence). This CDR3 is 14 amino acids long. V was shortened by 5 bases and J by 6 bases, with 14 bases between the two germline ends. CDR3 sequence reads: CASSQRWERNEQFF. In nucleotides, the CDR3 is TGTGCCAGCAGCCAACGATGGGAGCGCAATGAGCAGTTCTTC.

This CDR3 reads CASSSTPTGLGDTQYF. For the CDR3, the DNA is TGCGCCAGCAGCTCAACACCGACAGGGTTGGGAGATACGCAGTATTTT. The J gene is TRBJ2-3, the V gene TRBV5-1; 7 bases line up with TRBD1. The CDR3 loop spans 16 amino acids. Trimming took 3 bases from V and 5 from J; bases not matched to a gene: 12. CDR1 is SGHRS and CDR2 is YFSETQ in the germline V gene. The whole variable domain, remainder taken from reference TRBV5-1 and TRBJ2-3, is KAGVTQTPRYLIKTRGQQVTLSCSPISGHRSVSWYQQTPGQGLQFLFEYFSETQRNKGNFPGRFSGRQFSNSRSEMNVSTLELGDSALYLCASSSTPTGLGDTQYFGPGTRLTVL.

This chain joins TRBV12-3 or TRBV12-4 and TRBJ1-1, with 8 bases lining up with TRBD1. The CDR3 contains 13 residues. Germline trimming cut 8 bases from V and 4 bases from J; bases unmatched to any gene: 6. The CDR3 DNA reads as TGTGCCAGCCGACAGGGGATAACCACTGAAGCTTTCTTT. It encodes CASRQGITTEAFF.

The chain has TRBV27 and TRBJ2-1; 10 bases align to TRBD1. The length of the CDR3 is 15 residues. J gave up 5 bases and V 4 bases, and 5 bases lay outside the gene matches. Germline V CDR1 and CDR2: MNHEY, SMNVEV (reference sequence). CDR3: CASSSMGQGNNEQFF. The DNA for the CDR3 is TGTGCCAGCAGTTCTATGGGACAGGGGAACAATGAGCAGTTCTTC.